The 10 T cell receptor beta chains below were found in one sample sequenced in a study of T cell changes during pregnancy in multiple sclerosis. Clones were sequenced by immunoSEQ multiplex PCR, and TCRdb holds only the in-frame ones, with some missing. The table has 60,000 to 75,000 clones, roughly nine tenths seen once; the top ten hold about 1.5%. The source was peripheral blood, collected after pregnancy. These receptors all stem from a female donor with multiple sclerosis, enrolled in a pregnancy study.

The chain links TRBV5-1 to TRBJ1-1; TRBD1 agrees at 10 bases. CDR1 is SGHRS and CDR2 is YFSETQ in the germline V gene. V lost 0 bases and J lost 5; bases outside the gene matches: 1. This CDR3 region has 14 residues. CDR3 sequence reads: CASSLGTGGTEAFF. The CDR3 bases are TGCGCCAGCAGCTTGGGGACAGGGGGGACTGAAGCTTTCTTT.

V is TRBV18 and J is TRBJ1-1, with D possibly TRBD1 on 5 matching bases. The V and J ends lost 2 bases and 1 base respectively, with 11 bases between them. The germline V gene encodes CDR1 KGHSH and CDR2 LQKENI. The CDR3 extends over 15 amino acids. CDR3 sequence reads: CASSPAGRTNTEAFF. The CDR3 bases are TGTGCCAGCTCACCAGCGGGGCGGACGAACACTGAAGCTTTCTTT.

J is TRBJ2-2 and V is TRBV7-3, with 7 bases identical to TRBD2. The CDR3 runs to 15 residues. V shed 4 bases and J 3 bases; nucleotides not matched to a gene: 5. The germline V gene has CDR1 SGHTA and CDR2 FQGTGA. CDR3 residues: CASSSSSGYTGELFF. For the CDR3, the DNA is TGTGCCAGCAGCTCATCTAGCGGATACACCGGGGAGCTGTTTTTT. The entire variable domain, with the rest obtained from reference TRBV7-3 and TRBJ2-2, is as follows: GAGVSQTPSNKVTEKGKYVELRCDPISGHTALYWYRQSLGQGPEFLIYFQGTGAADDSGLPNDRFFAVRPEGSVSTLKIQRTERGDSAVYLCASSSSSGYTGELFFGEGSRLTVL.

The CDR3 DNA reads as TGTGCCAGCAGTACCGGGACAGGGAACCCGGTAAATGGCTACACCTTC. This codes for CASSTGTGNPVNGYTF. The rearrangement links TRBV27 to TRBJ1-2, with 9 nucleotides matching TRBD1. The junction had 13 bases not matched to a gene; V was cut back by 5 bases and J by 6 bases. Per the germline V gene, CDR1 is MNHEY and CDR2 is SMNVEV (reference sequence). The CDR3 has 16 amino acids.

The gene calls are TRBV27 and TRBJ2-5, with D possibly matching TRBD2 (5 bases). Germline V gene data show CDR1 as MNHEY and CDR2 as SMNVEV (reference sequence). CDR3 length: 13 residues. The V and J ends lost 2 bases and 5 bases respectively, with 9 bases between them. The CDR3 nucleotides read TGTGCCAGCAGTTTAGGAGGCAGGGAGACCCAGTACTTC. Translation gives CASSLGGRETQYF.

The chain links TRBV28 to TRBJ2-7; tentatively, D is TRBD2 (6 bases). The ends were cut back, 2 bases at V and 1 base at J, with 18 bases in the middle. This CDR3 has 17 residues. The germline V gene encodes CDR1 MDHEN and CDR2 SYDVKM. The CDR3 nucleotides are TGTGCCAGCAGTTTAATGGTACTCACTAGCATTTCCTACGAGCAGTACTTC. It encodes CASSLMVLTSISYEQYF.

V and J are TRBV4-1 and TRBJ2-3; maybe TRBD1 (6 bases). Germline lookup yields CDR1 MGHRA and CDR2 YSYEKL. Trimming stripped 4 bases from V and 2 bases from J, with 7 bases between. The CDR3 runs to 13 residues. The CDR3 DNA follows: TGCGCCAGCAGCCGACAGGACACAGATACGCAGTATTTT. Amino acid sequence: CASSRQDTDTQYF.

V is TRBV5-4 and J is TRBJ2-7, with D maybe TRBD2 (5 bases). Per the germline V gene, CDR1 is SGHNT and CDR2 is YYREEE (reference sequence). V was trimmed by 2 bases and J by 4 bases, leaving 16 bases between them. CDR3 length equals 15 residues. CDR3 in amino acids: CASSLFSVNGYEQYF. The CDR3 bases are TGTGCCAGCAGCTTATTTAGCGTGAATGGATACGAGCAGTACTTC.

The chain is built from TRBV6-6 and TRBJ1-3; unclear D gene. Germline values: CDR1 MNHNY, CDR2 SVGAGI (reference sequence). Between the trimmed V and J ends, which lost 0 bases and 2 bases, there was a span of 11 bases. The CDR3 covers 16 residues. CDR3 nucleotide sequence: TGTGCCAGCAGTTACTCGGTTGAAGCAACTGGAAACACCATATATTTT. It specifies CASSYSVEATGNTIYF.

CDR3: CTSSQDTRLVAGAKYNEQFF. The DNA for the CDR3 is TGCACCAGCAGCCAAGATACTCGGTTAGTAGCGGGAGCAAAGTACAATGAGCAGTTCTTC. The chain carries TRBV1 and TRBJ2-1; TRBD2 reflects the table's D call only, with no check against the DNA. TRBV1 constitutes a pseudogene. The length of the CDR3 is 20 residues.